This T cell receptor (beta chain) was profiled in a study of beta chain features in type 1 diabetes. The sequenced template was cDNA made from the entire isolated RNA. Clones were read by immunoSEQ multiplex PCR, and TCRdb kept only the in-frame ones, dropping some. The sample consists of about 360,000 clones, around an eighth of them appearing once. There are 14 residues in the CDR3. Germline values: CDR1 MDHEN, CDR2 SYDVKM. V lost 6 bases to trimming and J lost 7 bases, with 18 bases between them. V gene TRBV28 combines with J gene TRBJ1-2; D uncertain. The receptor's source is a man aged 18 to 35 in good health. Sequencing used naive CD4+ T cells from blood. The CDR3 here is CASRPRSNRSGYTF. The CDR3 nucleotides read TGTGCCAGCAGACCCCGAAGTAACCGTAGTGGCTACACCTTC.